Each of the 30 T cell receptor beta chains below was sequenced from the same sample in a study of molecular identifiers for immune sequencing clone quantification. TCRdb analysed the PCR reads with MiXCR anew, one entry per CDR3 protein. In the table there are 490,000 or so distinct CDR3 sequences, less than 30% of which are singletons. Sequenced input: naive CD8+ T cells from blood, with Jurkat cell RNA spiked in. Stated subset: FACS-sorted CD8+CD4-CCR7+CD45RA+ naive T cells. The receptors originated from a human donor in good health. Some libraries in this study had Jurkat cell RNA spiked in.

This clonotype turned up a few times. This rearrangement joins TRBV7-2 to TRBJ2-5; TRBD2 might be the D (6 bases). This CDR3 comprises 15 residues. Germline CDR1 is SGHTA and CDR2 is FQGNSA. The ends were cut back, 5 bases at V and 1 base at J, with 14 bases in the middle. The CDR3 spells CASSASPGGQETQYF. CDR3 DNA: TGTGCCAGCAGCGCCAGCCCCGGGGGCCAAGAGACCCAGTACTTC.

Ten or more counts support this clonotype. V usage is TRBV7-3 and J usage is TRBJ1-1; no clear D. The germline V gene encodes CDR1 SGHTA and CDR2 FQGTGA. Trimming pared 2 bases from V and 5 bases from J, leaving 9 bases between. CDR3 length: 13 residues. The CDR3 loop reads CASSLDWGTEAFF. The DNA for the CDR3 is TGTGCCAGCAGCTTAGATTGGGGAACTGAAGCTTTCTTT.

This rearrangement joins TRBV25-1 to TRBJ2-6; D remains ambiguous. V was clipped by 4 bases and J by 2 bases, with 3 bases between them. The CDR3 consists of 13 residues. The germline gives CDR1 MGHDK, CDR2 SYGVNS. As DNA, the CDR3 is TGTGCCAGCAGTGCCCCTGGGGCCAACGTCCTGACTTTC. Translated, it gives CASSAPGANVLTF.

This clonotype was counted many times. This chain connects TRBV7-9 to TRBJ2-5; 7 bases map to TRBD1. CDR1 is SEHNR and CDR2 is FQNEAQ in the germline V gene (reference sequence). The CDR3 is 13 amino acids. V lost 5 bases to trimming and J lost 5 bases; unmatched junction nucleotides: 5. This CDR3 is CASSSQGGETQYF. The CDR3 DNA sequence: TGTGCCAGCAGCAGCCAAGGGGGCGAGACCCAGTACTTC.

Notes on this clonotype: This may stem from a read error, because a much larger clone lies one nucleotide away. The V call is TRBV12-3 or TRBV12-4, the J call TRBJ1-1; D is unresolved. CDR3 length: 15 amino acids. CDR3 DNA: TGTGCCAGCAGTTTTCTTGGGTACATGAACACTGCAGCTTTCTTT. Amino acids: CASSFLGYMNTAAFF.

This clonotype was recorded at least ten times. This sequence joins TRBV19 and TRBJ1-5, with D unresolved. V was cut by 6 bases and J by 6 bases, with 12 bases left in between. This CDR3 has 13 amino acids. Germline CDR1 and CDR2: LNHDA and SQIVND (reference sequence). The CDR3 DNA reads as TGTGCCAGTAGCTTCCGGCTTAGTCAGCCCCAGCATTTT. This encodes CASSFRLSQPQHF.

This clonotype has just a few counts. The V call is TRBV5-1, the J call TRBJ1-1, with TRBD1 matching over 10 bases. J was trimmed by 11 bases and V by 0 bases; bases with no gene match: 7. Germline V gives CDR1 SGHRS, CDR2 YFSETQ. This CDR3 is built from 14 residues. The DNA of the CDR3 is TGCGCCAGCAGCTTGGAAGGGACAGGGGATTGGGCTTTCTTT. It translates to CASSLEGTGDWAFF.

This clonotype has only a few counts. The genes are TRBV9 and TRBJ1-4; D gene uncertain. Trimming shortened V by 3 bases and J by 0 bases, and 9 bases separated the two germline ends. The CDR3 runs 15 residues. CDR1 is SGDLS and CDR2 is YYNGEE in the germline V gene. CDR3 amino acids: CASSAKTATNEKLFF. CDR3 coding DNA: TGTGCCAGCAGCGCGAAAACAGCAACTAATGAAAAACTGTTTTTT.

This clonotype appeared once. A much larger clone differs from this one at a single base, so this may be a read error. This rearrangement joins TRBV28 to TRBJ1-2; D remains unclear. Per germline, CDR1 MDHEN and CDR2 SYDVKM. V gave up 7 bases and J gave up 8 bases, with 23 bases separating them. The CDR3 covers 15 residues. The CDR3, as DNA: TGTGCCAGCAATTACCATAGTAGCTCTCTGCGGGGCTACACCTTC. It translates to CASNYHSSSLRGYTF.

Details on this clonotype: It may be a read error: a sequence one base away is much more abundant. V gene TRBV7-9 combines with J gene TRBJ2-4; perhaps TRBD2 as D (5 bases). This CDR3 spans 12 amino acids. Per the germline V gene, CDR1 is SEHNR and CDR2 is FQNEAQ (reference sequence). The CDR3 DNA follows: TGTGCCAGCAGAGGGAGTGGAAACACTCAGTACTTC. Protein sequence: CASRGSGNTQYF.

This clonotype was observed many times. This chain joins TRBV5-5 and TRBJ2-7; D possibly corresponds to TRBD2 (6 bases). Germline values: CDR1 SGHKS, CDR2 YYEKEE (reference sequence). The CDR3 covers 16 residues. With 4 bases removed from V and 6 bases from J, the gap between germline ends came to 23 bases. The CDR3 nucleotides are TGTGCCAGCAGCCCCGAAGGGGAGGTAGGAGGCAGCGAGCAGTACTTC. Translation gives CASSPEGEVGGSEQYF.

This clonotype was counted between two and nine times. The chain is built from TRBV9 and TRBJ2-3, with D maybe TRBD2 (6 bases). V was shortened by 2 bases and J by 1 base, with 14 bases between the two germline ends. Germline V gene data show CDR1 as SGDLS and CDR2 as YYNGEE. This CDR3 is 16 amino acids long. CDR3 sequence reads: CASSVIAVPGTDTQYF. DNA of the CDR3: TGTGCCAGCAGCGTGATAGCGGTCCCGGGCACAGATACGCAGTATTTT.

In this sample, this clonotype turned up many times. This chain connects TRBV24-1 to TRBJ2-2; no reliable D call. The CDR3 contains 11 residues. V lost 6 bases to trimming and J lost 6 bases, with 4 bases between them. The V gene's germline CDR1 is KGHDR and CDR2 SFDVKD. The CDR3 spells CATSLSGELFF. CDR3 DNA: TGTGCCACCAGTTTGTCCGGGGAGCTGTTTTTT.

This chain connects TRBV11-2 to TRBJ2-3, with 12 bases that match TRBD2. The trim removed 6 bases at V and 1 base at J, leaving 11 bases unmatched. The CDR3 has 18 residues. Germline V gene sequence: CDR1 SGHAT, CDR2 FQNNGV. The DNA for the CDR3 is TGTGCCAGCAGGGCCCCCTCTAGCGGGAGGGAAGGCACAGATACGCAGTATTTT. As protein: CASRAPSSGREGTDTQYF.

The CDR3 region has the DNA TGTGCCAGCAGCCATTACTCAAACCCGTATGGCTACACCTTC. Protein sequence: CASSHYSNPYGYTF. This chain uses TRBV7-9 with TRBJ1-2; D remains ambiguous. CDR1 and CDR2 from the germline V gene are SEHNR and FQNEAQ (reference sequence). Trimming left V 5 bases short and J 5 bases short, with 15 bases between. There are 14 residues in the CDR3. The whole variable domain, remainder taken from reference TRBV7-9 and TRBJ1-2, is DTGVSQNPRHKITKRGQNVTFRCDPISEHNRLYWYRQTLGQGPEFLTYFQNEAQLEKSRLLSDRFSAERPKGSFSTLEIQRTEQGDSAMYLCASSHYSNPYGYTFGSGTRLTVV.

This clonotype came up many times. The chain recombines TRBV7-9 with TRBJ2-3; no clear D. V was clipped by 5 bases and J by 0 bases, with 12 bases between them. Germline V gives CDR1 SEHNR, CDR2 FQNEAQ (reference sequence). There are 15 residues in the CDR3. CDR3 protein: CASSNLVDSTDTQYF. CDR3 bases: TGTGCCAGCAGCAATCTGGTAGATAGCACAGATACGCAGTATTTT.

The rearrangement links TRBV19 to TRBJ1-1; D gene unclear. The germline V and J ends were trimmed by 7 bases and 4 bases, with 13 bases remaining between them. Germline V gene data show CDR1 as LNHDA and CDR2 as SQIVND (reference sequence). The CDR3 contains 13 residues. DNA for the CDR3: TGTGCCAGTACCCCCGGTGGGGTCACTGAAGCTTTCTTT. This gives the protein CASTPGGVTEAFF. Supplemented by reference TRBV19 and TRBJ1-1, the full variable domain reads DGGITQSPKYLFRKEGQNVTLSCEQNLNHDAMYWYRQDPGQGLRLIYYSQIVNDFQKGDIAEGYSVSREKKESFPLTVTSAQKNPTAFYLCASTPGGVTEAFFGQGTRLTVV.

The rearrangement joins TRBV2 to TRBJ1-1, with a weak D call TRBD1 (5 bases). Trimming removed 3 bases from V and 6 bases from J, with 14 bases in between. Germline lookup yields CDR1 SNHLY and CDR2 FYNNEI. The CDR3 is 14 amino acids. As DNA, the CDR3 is TGTGCCAGCAGTGACCCAGGGCTCCGGGCTGAAGCTTTCTTT. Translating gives CASSDPGLRAEAFF.

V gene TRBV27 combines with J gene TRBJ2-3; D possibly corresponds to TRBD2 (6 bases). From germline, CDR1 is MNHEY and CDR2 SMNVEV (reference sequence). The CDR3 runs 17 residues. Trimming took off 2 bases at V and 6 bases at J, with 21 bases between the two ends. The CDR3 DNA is TGTGCCAGCAGTTTAGCAGGTGGGGTTCGGGACTCGGATACGCAGTATTTT. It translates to CASSLAGGVRDSDTQYF.

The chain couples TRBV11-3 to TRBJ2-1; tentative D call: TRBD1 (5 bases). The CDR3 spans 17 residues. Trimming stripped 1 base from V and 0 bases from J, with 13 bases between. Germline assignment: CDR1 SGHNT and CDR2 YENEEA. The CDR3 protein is CASSLGLGQNSYNEQFF. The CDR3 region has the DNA TGTGCCAGCAGCTTAGGTTTAGGACAAAACTCCTACAATGAGCAGTTCTTC.

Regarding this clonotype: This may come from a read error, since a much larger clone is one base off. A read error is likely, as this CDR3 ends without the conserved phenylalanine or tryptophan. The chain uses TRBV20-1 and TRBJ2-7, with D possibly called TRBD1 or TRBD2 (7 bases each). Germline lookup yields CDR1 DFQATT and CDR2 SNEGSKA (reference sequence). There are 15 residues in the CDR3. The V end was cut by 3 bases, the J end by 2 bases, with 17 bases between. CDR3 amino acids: CSASPEGGTAYEQYS. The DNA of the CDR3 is TGCAGTGCTAGTCCCGAGGGAGGGACAGCCTACGAGCAGTACTCC.

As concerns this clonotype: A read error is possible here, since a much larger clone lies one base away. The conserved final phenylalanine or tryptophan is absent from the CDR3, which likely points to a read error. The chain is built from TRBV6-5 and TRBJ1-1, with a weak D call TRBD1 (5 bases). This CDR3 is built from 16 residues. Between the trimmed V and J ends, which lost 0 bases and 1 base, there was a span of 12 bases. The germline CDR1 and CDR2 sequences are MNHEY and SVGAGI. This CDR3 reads CASSYSDTGQNTEAFL. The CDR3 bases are TGTGCCAGCAGTTACTCAGACACCGGACAGAACACTGAAGCTTTCTTA.

The CDR3 protein is CASSQEKGDEQYF. CDR3 DNA sequence: TGCGCCAGCAGCCAAGAAAAGGGAGACGAGCAGTACTTC. This sequence joins TRBV4-3 and TRBJ2-7; D may be TRBD2 (5 bases). V lost 0 bases and J 5 bases, leaving 8 bases between the germline ends. This CDR3 spans 13 amino acids. Germline V CDR1 and CDR2: LGHNA, YSLEER.

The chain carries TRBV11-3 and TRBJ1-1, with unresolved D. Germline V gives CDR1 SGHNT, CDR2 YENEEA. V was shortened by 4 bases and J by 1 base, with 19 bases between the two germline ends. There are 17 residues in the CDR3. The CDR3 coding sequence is TGTGCCAGCAGCTCCCAATTGTCGGGCAAGAAGAACACTGAAGCTTTCTTT. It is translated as CASSSQLSGKKNTEAFF.

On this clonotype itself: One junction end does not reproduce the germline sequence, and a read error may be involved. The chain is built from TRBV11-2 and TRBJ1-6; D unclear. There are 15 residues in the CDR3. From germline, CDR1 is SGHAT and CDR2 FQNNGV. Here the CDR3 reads CAGSFAGRWDSPLHF. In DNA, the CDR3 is TGTGCCGGCAGCTTTGCCGGGCGGTGGGATTCACCCCTCCACTTT.

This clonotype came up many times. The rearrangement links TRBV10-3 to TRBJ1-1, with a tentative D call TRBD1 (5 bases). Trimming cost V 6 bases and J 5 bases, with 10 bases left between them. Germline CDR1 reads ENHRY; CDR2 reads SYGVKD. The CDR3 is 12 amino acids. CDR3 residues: CAIRGLGTEAFF. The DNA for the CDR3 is TGTGCCATCAGGGGGCTAGGGACTGAAGCTTTCTTT.

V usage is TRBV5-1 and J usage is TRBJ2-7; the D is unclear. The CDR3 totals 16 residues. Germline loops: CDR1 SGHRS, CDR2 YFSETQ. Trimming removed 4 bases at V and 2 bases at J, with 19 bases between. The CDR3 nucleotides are TGCGCCAGCAGCCCCTTCCTAGGGCAGTCGACCTACGAGCAGTACTTC. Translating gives CASSPFLGQSTYEQYF.

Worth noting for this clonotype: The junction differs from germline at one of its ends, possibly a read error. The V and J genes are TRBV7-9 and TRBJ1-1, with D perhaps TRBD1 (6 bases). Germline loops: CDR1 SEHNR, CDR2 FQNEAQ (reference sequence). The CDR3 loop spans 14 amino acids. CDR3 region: CASSPWTAVTESFF. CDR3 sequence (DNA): TGTGCCAGCAGCCCCTGGACAGCGGTGACTGAATCTTTCTTT.

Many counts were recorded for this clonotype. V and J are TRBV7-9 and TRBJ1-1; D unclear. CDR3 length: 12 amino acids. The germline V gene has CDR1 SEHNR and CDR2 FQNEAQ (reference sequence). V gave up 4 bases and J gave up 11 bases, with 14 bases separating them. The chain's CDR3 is CASSSKTTGAFF. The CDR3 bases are TGTGCCAGCAGCTCAAAGACCACTGGGGCTTTCTTT.

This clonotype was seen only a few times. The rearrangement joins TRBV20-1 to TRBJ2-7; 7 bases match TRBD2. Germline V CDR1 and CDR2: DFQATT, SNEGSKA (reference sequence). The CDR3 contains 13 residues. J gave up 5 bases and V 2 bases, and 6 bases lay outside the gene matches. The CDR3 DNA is TGCAGTGCTAGATCAGGACTAGACCACGAGCAGTACTTC. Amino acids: CSARSGLDHEQYF.